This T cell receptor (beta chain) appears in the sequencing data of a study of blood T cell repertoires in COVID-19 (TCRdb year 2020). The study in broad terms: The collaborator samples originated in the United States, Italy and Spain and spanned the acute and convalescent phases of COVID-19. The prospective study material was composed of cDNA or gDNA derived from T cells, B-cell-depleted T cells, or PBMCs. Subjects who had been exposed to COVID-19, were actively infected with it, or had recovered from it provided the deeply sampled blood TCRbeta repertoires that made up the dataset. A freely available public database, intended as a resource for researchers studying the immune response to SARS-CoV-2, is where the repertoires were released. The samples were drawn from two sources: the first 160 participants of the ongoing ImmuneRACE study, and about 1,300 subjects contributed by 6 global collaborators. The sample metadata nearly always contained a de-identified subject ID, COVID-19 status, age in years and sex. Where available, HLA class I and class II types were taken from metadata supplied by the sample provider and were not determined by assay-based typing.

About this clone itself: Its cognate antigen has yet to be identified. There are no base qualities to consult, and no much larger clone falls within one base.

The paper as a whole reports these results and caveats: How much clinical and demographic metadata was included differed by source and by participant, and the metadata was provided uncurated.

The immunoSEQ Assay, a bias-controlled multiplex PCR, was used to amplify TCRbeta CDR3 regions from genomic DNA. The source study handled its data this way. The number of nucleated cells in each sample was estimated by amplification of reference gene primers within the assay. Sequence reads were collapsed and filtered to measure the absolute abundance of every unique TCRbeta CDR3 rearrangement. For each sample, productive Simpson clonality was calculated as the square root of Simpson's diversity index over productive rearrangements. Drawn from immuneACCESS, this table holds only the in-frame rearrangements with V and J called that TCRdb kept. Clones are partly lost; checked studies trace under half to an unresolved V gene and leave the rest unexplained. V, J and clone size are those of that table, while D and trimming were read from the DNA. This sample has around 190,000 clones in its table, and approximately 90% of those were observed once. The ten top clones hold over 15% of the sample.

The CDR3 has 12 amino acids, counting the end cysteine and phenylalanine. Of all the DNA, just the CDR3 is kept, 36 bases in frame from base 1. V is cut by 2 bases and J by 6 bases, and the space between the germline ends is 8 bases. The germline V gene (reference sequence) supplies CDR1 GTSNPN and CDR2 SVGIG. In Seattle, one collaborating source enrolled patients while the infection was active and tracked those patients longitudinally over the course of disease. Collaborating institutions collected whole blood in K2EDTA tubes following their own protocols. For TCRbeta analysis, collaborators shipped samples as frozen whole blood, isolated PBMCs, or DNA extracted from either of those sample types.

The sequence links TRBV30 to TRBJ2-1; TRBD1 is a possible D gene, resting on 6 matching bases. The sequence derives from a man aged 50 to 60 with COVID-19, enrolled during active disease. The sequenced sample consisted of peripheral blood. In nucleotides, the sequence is TGTGCCTGGAGTAGACAGGTCAATGAGCAGTTCTTC. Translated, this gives CAWSRQVNEQFF.